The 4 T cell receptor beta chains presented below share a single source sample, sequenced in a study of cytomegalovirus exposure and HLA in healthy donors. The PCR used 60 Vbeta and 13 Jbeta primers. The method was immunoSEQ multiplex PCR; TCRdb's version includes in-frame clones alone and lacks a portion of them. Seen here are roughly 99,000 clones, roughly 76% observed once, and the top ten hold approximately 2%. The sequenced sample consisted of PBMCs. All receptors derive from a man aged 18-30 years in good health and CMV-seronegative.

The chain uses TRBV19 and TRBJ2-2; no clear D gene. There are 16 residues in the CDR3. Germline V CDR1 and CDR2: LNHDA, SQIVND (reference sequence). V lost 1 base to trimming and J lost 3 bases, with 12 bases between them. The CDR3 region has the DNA TGTGCCAGTAGTATAGTTCTTTTCCCTCACACCGGGGAGCTGTTTTTT. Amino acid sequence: CASSIVLFPHTGELFF.

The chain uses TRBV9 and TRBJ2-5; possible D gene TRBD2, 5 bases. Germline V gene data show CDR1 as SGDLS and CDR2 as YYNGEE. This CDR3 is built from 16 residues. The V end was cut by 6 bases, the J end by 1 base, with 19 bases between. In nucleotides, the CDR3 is TGTGCCAGCACCAGATCGGGGAGAGAAGGCCAAGAGACCCAGTACTTC. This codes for CASTRSGREGQETQYF.

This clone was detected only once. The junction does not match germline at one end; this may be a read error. CDR3 sequence reads: CASSREQGGNYGYPF. In nucleotides, the CDR3 is TGCGCCAGCAGCCGAGAACAGGGCGGAAACTATGGCTACCCCTTC. The rearrangement links TRBV4-3 to TRBJ1-2, with D perhaps matching TRBD1 (6 bases). The CDR3 totals 15 residues. Germline V CDR1 and CDR2: LGHNA, YSLEER.

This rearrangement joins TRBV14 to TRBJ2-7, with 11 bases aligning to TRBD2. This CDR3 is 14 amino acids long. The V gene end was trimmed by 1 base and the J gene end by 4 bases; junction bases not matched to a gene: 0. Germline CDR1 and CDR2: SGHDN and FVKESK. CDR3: CASSQGLAGYEQYF. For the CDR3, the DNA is TGTGCCAGCAGCCAAGGACTAGCGGGGTACGAGCAGTACTTC. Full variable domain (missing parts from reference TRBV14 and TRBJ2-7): EAGVTQFPSHSVIEKGQTVTLRCDPISGHDNLYWYRRVMGKEIKFLLHFVKESKQDESGMPNNRFLAERTGGTYSTLKVQPAELEDSGVYFCASSQGLAGYEQYFGPGTRLTVT.